Presented here are 12 T cell receptor beta chains from one specimen sequenced in a study of blood T cell repertoires in COVID-19. The table came from immunoSEQ multiplex PCR; TCRdb's copy has only in-frame clones and leaves some out. The repertoire holds roughly 100,000 clones, with 86% as singletons. The material sequenced was peripheral blood. All receptors come from a woman over 75 with acute or convalescent COVID-19.

The chain recombines TRBV3-1 (or the pseudogene TRBV3-2) with TRBJ2-7; 7 bases line up with TRBD1. The germline gives CDR1 LGHDT, CDR2 YNNKEL (reference sequence). The CDR3 is 15 amino acids. With V trimmed by 1 base and J by 3 bases, 6 bases remained unmatched. CDR3 loop: CASSQGTGPNYEQYF. The DNA of the CDR3 is TGTGCCAGCAGCCAAGGGACAGGACCGAACTACGAGCAGTACTTC.

J is TRBJ1-3 and V is TRBV6-6; tentatively, D is TRBD1 (5 bases). Trimming stripped 5 bases from V and 0 bases from J, with 14 bases between. Germline assignment: CDR1 MNHNY and CDR2 SVGAGI (reference sequence). The length of the CDR3 is 16 residues. CDR3 nucleotide sequence: TGTGCCAGCAGTCCCCCGGGGGGTAGCTCTGGAAACACCATATATTTT. This translates into CASSPPGGSSGNTIYF.

The sample holds one count of this clone. The CDR3 region has the DNA TGTGCCAGCAGTTTTCCCGGACTAGCGAGGTACGAGCAGTACTTC. Amino acids: CASSFPGLARYEQYF. V usage is TRBV28 and J usage is TRBJ2-7; the match to TRBD2 covers 9 bases. The germline CDR1 and CDR2 sequences are MDHEN and SYDVKM. The CDR3 sequence is 15 residues long. V lost 3 bases to trimming and J lost 4 bases; unmatched junction nucleotides: 7.

The chain employs TRBV7-2 and TRBJ2-2, with D perhaps TRBD1 (6 bases). Between the trimmed V and J ends, which lost 3 bases and 6 bases, there was a span of 14 bases. This CDR3 region has 15 residues. Germline assignment: CDR1 SGHTA and CDR2 FQGNSA. This CDR3 is CASSFATGTPGELFF. CDR3 nucleotide sequence: TGTGCCAGCAGCTTCGCAACAGGGACCCCCGGGGAGCTGTTTTTT.

CDR3 coding DNA: TGTGCCAGCAGCGTAGGGGACAGCTATGGCTACACCTTC. Protein product: CASSVGDSYGYTF. V gene TRBV9 combines with J gene TRBJ1-2; 7 bases match TRBD1. The CDR3 is 13 amino acids. The V segment lost 0 bases and the J segment 4 bases; nucleotides outside the gene matches: 0. CDR1 is SGDLS, CDR2 YYNGEE, per germline.

The V call is TRBV5-1, the J call TRBJ2-5; 14 bases line up with TRBD2. Germline-derived CDR1 and CDR2 are SGHRS and YFSETQ. This CDR3 comprises 16 residues. J was trimmed by 1 base and V by 4 bases; bases with no gene match: 3. CDR3 amino acids: CASSAGLAGGQETQYF. DNA of the CDR3: TGCGCCAGCAGCGCAGGACTAGCGGGGGGCCAAGAGACCCAGTACTTC. Full variable domain (remainder filled in from reference TRBV5-1 and TRBJ2-5): KAGVTQTPRYLIKTRGQQVTLSCSPISGHRSVSWYQQTPGQGLQFLFEYFSETQRNKGNFPGRFSGRQFSNSRSEMNVSTLELGDSALYLCASSAGLAGGQETQYFGPGTRLLVL.

This rearrangement joins TRBV3-1 (or the pseudogene TRBV3-2) to TRBJ2-1; 8 bases are a match to TRBD2. This CDR3 contains 15 residues. V trimming: 0 bases; J trimming: 8 bases; junction bases outside the gene matches: 6. Germline values: CDR1 LGHDT, CDR2 YNNKEL (reference sequence). Here the CDR3 DNA reads TGTGCCAGCAGCCAAGATGGGACTAGGGGCTATGAGCAGTTCTTC. Encoded protein: CASSQDGTRGYEQFF.

This chain joins TRBV27 and TRBJ2-1, with D hard to call. V lost 6 bases and J 9 bases, leaving 12 bases between the germline ends. The CDR3 has 12 residues. Germline V gives CDR1 MNHEY, CDR2 SMNVEV (reference sequence). Here the CDR3 reads CASSKRSGEQFF. The CDR3 nucleotides are TGTGCCAGCAGCAAACGGTCGGGTGAGCAGTTCTTC.

This clone was picked up one time. This chain joins TRBV2 and TRBJ2-1; tentatively, D is TRBD2 (5 bases). The CDR3 runs 14 residues. Germline values: CDR1 SNHLY, CDR2 FYNNEI. Trimming removed 11 bases at V and 0 bases at J, with 14 bases between. The CDR3 sequence is CAGGPGFSYNEQFF. CDR3 sequence (DNA): TGTGCCGGAGGCCCTGGCTTCTCCTACAATGAGCAGTTCTTC.

The rearrangement joins TRBV5-5 to TRBJ2-6; the D gene is possibly TRBD1 (5 bases). The CDR3 runs 16 residues. Germline V gene data show CDR1 as SGHKS and CDR2 as YYEKEE (reference sequence). Trimming took off 4 bases at V and 0 bases at J, with 11 bases between the two ends. The CDR3 DNA follows: TGTGCCAGCAGCCCGACAGCTTCCTCTGGGGCCAACGTCCTGACTTTC. Translation gives CASSPTASSGANVLTF.

The chain has TRBV6-5 and TRBJ1-1; the match to TRBD1 covers 10 bases. The CDR3 totals 14 residues. V dropped 6 bases and J dropped 5; count of bases not matched to a gene: 6. In germline, CDR1 is MNHEY, CDR2 SVGAGI. The CDR3 sequence: CASRVDRGVTEAFF. CDR3 DNA sequence: TGTGCCAGCAGGGTGGACAGGGGGGTGACTGAAGCTTTCTTT.

The gene calls are TRBV13 and TRBJ2-7; possible D gene TRBD1, 6 bases. The V and J ends lost 5 bases and 5 bases respectively, with 13 bases between them. Germline-derived CDR1 and CDR2 are PRHDT and FYEKMQ (reference sequence). The CDR3 runs 13 residues. CDR3 in DNA: TGTGCCAGCAGCCTCTACAGGGCCCACGAGCAGTACTTC. Its translation is CASSLYRAHEQYF.